This entry is about one T cell receptor (beta chain). Its antigen remains unknown. The data were obtained in a study of post-analysis software for immune sequencing data. On the study more broadly: Courses of disease covered relapsing-remitting, secondary progressive and progressive-relapsing multiple sclerosis.

Built from TCR beta cDNA, the libraries had unique molecular identifiers in them. TCRdb reanalysed the PCR reads using MiXCR and keeps one entry per CDR3 protein. The table shows 700,000 to 800,000 distinct CDR3 sequences, with 30% occurring only once. General study points: Relative to controls, patients had 5 or 6 TRBV segments at higher frequency, with TRBV5-6, TRBV5-1 and TRBV20-1 among these.

This CDR3 contains 16 residues. CDR1 MDHEN and CDR2 SYDVKM come from the germline V gene. Trimming cost V 1 base and J 6 bases; bases outside gene matches: 7. The sequencing input was blood. This TCR derives from a girl between 5 and 17 years old with multiple sclerosis. V is TRBV28 and J is TRBJ2-5; 11 bases fit TRBD2. CDR3 region: CASSLSGLAGGQTQYF. CDR3 in DNA: TGTGCCAGCAGTTTATCCGGGCTAGCGGGAGGCCAGACCCAGTACTTC.